A selection of T cell receptor beta chains follows, all from one sample in a study of OX40 agonist ivuxolimab in advanced cancers. Sequencing was performed with immunoSEQ multiplex PCR; in TCRdb, only in-frame clones are kept and a portion is missing. The sample yields tens of thousands of clones, about 90% seen once. Sequenced material: CD4+ or CD8+ T cells sorted from blood, taken in a trial of the OX40 agonist ivuxolimab. These receptor sequences come from an adult with an advanced solid tumor such as melanoma, head and neck, liver or kidney cancer. CDR3s include the opening cysteine and the closing phenylalanine or tryptophan. Fields, in order: clone size, J gene, D gene, V gene, CDR3 DNA, CDR3 protein. The D gene is left open where the match is weak. Part of the rows lack a size; the others show once, few, many or a class for expanded clones.

>NA|TRBJ1-1|NA|TRBV6-4
TGTGCCAGCAGTGCCTCGGTGGACACCCTTGAAGCTTTCTTT
CASSASVDTLEAFF
>NA|TRBJ2-1|TRBD2|TRBV6-4
TGTGCCAGCAGCCTACTCGGCGCGGGAGATGAGCAGTTCTTC
CASSLLGAGDEQFF
>NA|TRBJ2-2|NA|TRBV27
TGTGCCAGCAGTTTGGGCCTAGTCCTAGCACGGGGTGGGGAGCTGTTTTTT
CASSLGLVLARGGELFF
>few|TRBJ1-1|TRBD1|TRBV6-5
TGTGCCAGCAGATTAGGGGGCCCGAACACTGAAGCTTTCTTT
CASRLGGPNTEAFF
>once|TRBJ1-1|NA|TRBV6-1
TGTGCCAGCAGACTTACTACAGGGAACACTGAAGCTTTCTTT
CASRLTTGNTEAFF
>NA|TRBJ2-3|NA|TRBV29-1
TGCAGCGCCCCAGGGGTACCAACCAGCACAGATACGCAGTATTTT
CSAPGVPTSTDTQYF
>NA|TRBJ1-1|NA|TRBV30
TGTGCCTGGAGGGATTCAGCTGGGGCTGAAGCTTTCTTT
CAWRDSAGAEAFF
>NA|TRBJ1-2|NA|TRBV11-2
TGTGCCAGCAGCCGAATGGCGTCCCCTAGCTATGGCTACACCTTC
CASSRMASPSYGYTF
>NA|TRBJ2-7|NA|TRBV6-5
TGTGCCAGCAGTTACTTCTCCTACGAGCAGTACTTC
CASSYFSYEQYF
>medium-sized|TRBJ2-4|TRBD1|TRBV15
TGTGCCACCAGCAGATCTTCAGGGGGCAGGGGCATTCAGTACTTC
CATSRSSGGRGIQYF
>NA|TRBJ2-3|TRBD1|TRBV25-1
TGTGCCAGCAGCGGGCAGGGGGACACAGATACGCAGTATTTT
CASSGQGDTDTQYF
>NA|TRBJ2-1|TRBD2|TRBV11-3
TGTGCCAGCAGCTTCTCTAGGACTAGCGGGAAATACAATGAGCAGTTCTTC
CASSFSRTSGKYNEQFF
>NA|TRBJ2-4|NA|TRBV6-1
TGTGCCAGCAGTGGGGGGGCCAAAAACATTCAGTACTTC
CASSGGAKNIQYF
>NA|TRBJ1-2|TRBD1|TRBV27
TGTGCCAGCAGTTTAATGGGACAGTCCCCACTACACTTC
CASSLMGQSPLHF
>once|TRBJ1-1|NA|TRBV7-9
TGTGCCAGCAGCTTAGGAGGGGTTGTCACTGAAGCTTTCTTT
CASSLGGVVTEAFF
>NA|TRBJ1-1|TRBD1|TRBV4-1
TGCGCCAGCAGCCAAAGACAGGGTGGGTTGAACACTGAAGCTTTCTTT
CASSQRQGGLNTEAFF
>NA|TRBJ2-1|TRBD2|TRBV10-3
TGTGCCATCAGTGGACTAGCGGGGAACAATGAGCAGTTCTTC
CAISGLAGNNEQFF
>once|TRBJ1-4|TRBD1|TRBV15
TGTGCCACCAGCAGGAGGGGGCTACAGGAAAAACTGTTTTTT
CATSRRGLQEKLFF
>NA|TRBJ2-3|NA|TRBV7-3
TGTGCCAGCAGCTTAGTAGATACGCAGTATTTT
CASSLVDTQYF
>NA|TRBJ2-7|NA|TRBV4-1
TGCGCCAGCAGCCAAGTTGGCAGGGAGCACGAGCAGTACTTC
CASSQVGREHEQYF
>NA|TRBJ2-1|NA|TRBV28
TGTGCCAGCAGACCTTGGGGGGTCGATGAGCAGTTCTTC
CASRPWGVDEQFF
>NA|TRBJ1-1|NA|TRBV6-6
TGTGCCAGCAGCCAGGGGACGTTGGGCACTGAAGCTTTCTTT
CASSQGTLGTEAFF
>NA|TRBJ1-4|NA|TRBV7-9
TGTGCCAGCAGCTTAGCCGGGGGTGGAGAAAAACTGTTTTTT
CASSLAGGGEKLFF
>NA|TRBJ1-4|NA|TRBV5-1
TGCGCCAGCAGCGGGGGTGGTGAAAAACTGTTTTTT
CASSGGGEKLFF
>NA|TRBJ2-1|NA|TRBV6-6
TGTGCCAGCAGTTACTCTAGGGTCAATGAGCAGTTCTTC
CASSYSRVNEQFF
>NA|TRBJ2-7|NA|TRBV7-9
TGTGCCAGCAGTTACCCCGGGCAGGGCAGGAACGAGCAGTACTTC
CASSYPGQGRNEQYF
>once|TRBJ2-7|NA|TRBV10-1
TGCGCCAGTCGACCGAACGAGCAGTACTTC
CASRPNEQYF
>NA|TRBJ2-7|TRBD1|TRBV4-1
TGCGCCAGCAGCCAAATGGAGGACAGGGGGTCCGAGCAGTACTTC
CASSQMEDRGSEQYF
>few|TRBJ1-3|TRBD1|TRBV5-1
TGCGCCAGCAGCTTACGGGACAGGGGAGACACCATATATTTT
CASSLRDRGDTIYF
>NA|TRBJ1-1|NA|TRBV4-3
TGCGCCAGCAGCCAAGATCCCCAGGGTGGTACTGAAGCTTTCTTT
CASSQDPQGGTEAFF
>NA|TRBJ2-5|NA|TRBV5-1
TGCGCCAGCAGCCTCGGACAGACCAAAGAGACCCAGTACTTC
CASSLGQTKETQYF
>once|TRBJ1-1|NA|TRBV19
TGTGCCAGTAGTATAACGGGGAACACTGAAGCTTTCTTT
CASSITGNTEAFF
>NA|TRBJ2-1|TRBD2|TRBV4-1
TGCGCCAGCAGCCCCCATTCGGCTAGCGGGGCATACAATGAGCAGTTCTTC
CASSPHSASGAYNEQFF
>NA|TRBJ2-2|TRBD1|TRBV4-1
TGCGCCAGCAGCCATCGACAGGGGGGAGCCGGGGAGCTGTTTTTT
CASSHRQGGAGELFF
>NA|TRBJ1-5|TRBD1|TRBV28
TGTGCCAGCAGCGACAGGGCCAGCAATCAGCCCCAGCATTTT
CASSDRASNQPQHF
>NA|TRBJ1-5|TRBD1|TRBV19
TGTGCCAGTAGTATCTCCGGGACAGAAAATCAGCCCCAGCATTTT
CASSISGTENQPQHF
>NA|TRBJ1-1|TRBD1|TRBV6-5
TGTGCCAGCAGTTACTCCGGGACAGGGAACACTGAAGCTTTCTTT
CASSYSGTGNTEAFF
>NA|TRBJ1-4|NA|TRBV5-1
TGCGCCAGCAGCTTCATGGACTGGGCAGAGGAAGAAAAACTGTTTTTT
CASSFMDWAEEEKLFF
>once|TRBJ2-5|NA|TRBV7-9
TGTGCCAGCCCGGGAGAGAAGGAGACCCAGTACTTC
CASPGEKETQYF